This T cell receptor (beta chain) was captured in a study of chemoradiotherapy in HPV16-positive cancers. As for the study in general: A couple of HPV16-positive patients' cells yielded candidate HPV-specific clones and common motifs.

Data came from immunoSEQ multiplex PCR; TCRdb stores just in-frame clones and leaves some out. The repertoire holds about 23,000 clones, 85% to 90% seen once, with 4.5% to 7% in the top ten. CDR1 and CDR2 (germline): WSHSY, SAAADI. Trimming stripped 6 bases from V and 0 bases from J, with 12 bases between. The CDR3 loop spans 15 amino acids. The sequence came from a human donor with HPV-associated anogenital cancer. The input for sequencing was blood, taken from a patient who underwent chemoradiotherapy. The chain couples TRBV10-2 to TRBJ1-3; no clear D gene. The CDR3 loop reads CASSPSRSSGNTIYF. CDR3 DNA sequence: TGCGCCAGCAGCCCAAGTCGAAGCTCTGGAAACACCATATATTTT.